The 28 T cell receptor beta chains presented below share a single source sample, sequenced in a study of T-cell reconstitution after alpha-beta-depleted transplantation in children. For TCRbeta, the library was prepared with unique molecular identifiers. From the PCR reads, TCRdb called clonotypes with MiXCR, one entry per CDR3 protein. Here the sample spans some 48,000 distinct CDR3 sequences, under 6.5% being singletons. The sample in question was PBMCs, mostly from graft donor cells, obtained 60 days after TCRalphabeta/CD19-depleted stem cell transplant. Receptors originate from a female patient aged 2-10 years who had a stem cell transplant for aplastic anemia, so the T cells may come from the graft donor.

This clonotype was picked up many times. CDR3: CASSRGPMNTEAFF. In DNA, the CDR3 is TGTGCCAGCAGCAGGGGACCGATGAACACTGAAGCTTTCTTT. This chain links TRBV11-3 with TRBJ1-1, with D possibly being TRBD1 (5 bases). V was trimmed by 5 bases and J by 0 bases, leaving 10 bases between them. The germline gives CDR1 SGHNT, CDR2 YENEEA. The CDR3 contains 14 residues. Looking up the rest from reference TRBV11-3 and TRBJ1-1 gives the full variable domain: EAGVVQSPRYKIIEKKQPVAFWCNPISGHNTLYWYLQNLGQGPELLIRYENEEAVDDSQLPKDRFSAERLKGVDSTLKIQPAELGDSAVYLCASSRGPMNTEAFFGQGTRLTVV.

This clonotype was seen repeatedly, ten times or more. Here the CDR3 DNA reads TGTGCCAGCAGCTCTGATTTAGCCCCGAGCTCCTACAATGAGCAGTTCTTC. The encoded protein is CASSSDLAPSSYNEQFF. The gene calls are TRBV11-2 and TRBJ2-1, with D hard to call. V was clipped by 4 bases and J by 0 bases, with 16 bases between them. Germline CDR1 SGHAT, CDR2 FQNNGV. The CDR3 runs to 17 residues.

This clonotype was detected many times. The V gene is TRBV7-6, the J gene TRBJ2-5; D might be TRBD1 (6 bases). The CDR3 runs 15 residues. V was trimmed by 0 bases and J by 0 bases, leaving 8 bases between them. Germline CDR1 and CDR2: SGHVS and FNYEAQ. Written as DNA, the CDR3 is TGTGCCAGCAGCTTAGCGGGGGCGTACCAAGAGACCCAGTACTTC. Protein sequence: CASSLAGAYQETQYF. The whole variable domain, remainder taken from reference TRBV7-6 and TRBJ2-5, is GAGVSQSPRYKVTKRGQDVALRCDPISGHVSLYWYRQALGQGPEFLTYFNYEAQQDKSGLPNDRFSAERPEGSISTLTIQRTEQRDSAMYRCASSLAGAYQETQYFGPGTRLLVL.

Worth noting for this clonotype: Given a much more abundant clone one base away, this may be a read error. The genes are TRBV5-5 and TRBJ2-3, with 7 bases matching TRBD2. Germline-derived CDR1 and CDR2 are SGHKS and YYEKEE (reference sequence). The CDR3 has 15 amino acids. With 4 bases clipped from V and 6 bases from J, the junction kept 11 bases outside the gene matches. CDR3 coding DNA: TGTGCCAGCAGCCCCACTAGCGTGGAATGGGATACGCAGTATTTT. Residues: CASSPTSVEWDTQYF. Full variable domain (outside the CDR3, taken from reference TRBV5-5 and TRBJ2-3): DAGVTQSPTHLIKTRGQQVTLRCSPISGHKSVSWYQQVLGQGPQFIFQYYEKEERGRGNFPDRFSARQFPNYSSELNVNALLLGDSALYLCASSPTSVEWDTQYFGPGTRLTVL.

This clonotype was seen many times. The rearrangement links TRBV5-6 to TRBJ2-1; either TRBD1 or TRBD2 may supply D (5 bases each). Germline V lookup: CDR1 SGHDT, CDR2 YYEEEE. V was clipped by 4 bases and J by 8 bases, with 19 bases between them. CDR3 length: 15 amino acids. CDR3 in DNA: TGTGCCAGCAGCCCGTGGGGGTCGATGGGTTATGAGCAGTTCTTC. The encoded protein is CASSPWGSMGYEQFF.

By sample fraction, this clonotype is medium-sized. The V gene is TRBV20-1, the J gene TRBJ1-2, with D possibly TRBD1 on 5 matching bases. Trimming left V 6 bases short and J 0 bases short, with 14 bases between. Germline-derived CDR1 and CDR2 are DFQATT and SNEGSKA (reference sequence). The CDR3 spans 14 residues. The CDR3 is CSAREATANYGYTF. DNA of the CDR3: TGCAGTGCCAGGGAAGCCACCGCTAACTATGGCTACACCTTC.

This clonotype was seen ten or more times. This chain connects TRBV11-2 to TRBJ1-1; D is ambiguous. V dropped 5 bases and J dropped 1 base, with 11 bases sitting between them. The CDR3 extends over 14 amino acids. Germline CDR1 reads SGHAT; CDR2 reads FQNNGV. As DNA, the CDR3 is TGTGCCAGCAGCCCGACATATCCGAACACTGAAGCTTTCTTT. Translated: CASSPTYPNTEAFF.

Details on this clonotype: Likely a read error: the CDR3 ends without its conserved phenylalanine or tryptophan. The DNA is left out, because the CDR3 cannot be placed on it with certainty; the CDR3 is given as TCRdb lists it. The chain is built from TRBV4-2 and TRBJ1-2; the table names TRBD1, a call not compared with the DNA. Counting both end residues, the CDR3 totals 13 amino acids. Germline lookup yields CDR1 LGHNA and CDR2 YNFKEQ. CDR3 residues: CASSQVLTGGPRE.

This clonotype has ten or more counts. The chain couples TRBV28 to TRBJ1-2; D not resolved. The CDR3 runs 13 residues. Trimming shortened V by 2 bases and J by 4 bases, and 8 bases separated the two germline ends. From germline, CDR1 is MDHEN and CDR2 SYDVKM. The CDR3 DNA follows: TGTGCCAGCAGTTTAAGTGTGATCTATGGCTACACCTTC. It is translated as CASSLSVIYGYTF.

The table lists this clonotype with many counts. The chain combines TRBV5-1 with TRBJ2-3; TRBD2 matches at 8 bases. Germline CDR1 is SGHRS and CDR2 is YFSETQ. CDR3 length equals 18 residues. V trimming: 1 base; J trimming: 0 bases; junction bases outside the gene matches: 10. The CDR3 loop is CASSLWASGYSSTDTQYF. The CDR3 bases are TGCGCCAGCAGCTTGTGGGCTAGCGGGTATTCTAGCACAGATACGCAGTATTTT.

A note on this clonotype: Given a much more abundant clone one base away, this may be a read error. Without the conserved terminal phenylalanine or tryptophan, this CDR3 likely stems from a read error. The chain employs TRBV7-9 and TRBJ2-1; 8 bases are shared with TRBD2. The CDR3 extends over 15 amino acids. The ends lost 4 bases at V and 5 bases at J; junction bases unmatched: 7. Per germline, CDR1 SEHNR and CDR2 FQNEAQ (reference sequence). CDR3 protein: CASSSGLAGNNEQFL. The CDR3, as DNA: TGTGCCAGCAGCTCTGGACTAGCAGGGAACAATGAGCAGTTCCTC.

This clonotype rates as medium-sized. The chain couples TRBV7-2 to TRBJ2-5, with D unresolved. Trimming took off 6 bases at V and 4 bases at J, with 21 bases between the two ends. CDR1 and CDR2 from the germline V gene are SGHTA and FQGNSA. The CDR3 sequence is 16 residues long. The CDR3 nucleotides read TGTGCCAGCAGGGATACCGGGTCAGCAACCCGAGAGACCCAGTACTTC. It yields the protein CASRDTGSATRETQYF.

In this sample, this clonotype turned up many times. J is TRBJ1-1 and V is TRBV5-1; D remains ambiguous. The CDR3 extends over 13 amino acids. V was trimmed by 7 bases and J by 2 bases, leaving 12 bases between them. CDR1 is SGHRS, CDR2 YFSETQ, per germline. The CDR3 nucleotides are TGCGCCAGCGGCCGGAGTGAAAACACTGAAGCTTTCTTT. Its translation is CASGRSENTEAFF. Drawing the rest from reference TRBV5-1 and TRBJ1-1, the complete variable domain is KAGVTQTPRYLIKTRGQQVTLSCSPISGHRSVSWYQQTPGQGLQFLFEYFSETQRNKGNFPGRFSGRQFSNSRSEMNVSTLELGDSALYLCASGRSENTEAFFGQGTRLTVV.

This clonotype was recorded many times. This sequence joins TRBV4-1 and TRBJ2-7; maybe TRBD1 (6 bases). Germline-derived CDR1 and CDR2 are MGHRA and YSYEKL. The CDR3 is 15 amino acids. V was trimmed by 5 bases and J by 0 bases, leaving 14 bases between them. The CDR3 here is CASSVGRGSSYEQYF. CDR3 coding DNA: TGCGCCAGCAGCGTGGGAAGGGGGAGCTCCTACGAGCAGTACTTC.

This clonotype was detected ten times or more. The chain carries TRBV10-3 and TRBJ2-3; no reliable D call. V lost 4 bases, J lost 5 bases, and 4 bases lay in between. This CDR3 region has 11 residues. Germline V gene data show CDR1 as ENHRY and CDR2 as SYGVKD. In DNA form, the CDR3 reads TGTGCCATCAGTGTGGGAGATACGCAGTATTTT. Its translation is CAISVGDTQYF.

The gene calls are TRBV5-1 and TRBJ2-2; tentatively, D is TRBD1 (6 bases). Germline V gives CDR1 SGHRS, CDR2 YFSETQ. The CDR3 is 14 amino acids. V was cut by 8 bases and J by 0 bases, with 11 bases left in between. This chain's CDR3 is CASRQDANTGELFF. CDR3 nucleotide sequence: TGCGCCAGTCGACAGGACGCGAACACCGGGGAGCTGTTTTTT.

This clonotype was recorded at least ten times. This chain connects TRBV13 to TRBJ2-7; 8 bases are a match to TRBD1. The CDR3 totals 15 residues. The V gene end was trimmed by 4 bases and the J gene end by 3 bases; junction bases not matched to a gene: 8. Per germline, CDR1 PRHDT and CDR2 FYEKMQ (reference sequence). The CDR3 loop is CASSSPGQVIYEQYF. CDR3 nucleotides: TGTGCCAGCAGCTCCCCGGGACAGGTCATCTACGAGCAGTACTTC.

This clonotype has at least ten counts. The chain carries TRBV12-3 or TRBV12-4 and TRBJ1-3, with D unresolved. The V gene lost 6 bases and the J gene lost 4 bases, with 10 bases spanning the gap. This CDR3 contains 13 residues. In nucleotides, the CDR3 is TGTGCCAGCAGCCCCTGGGCGGGAAACACCATATATTTT. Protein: CASSPWAGNTIYF.

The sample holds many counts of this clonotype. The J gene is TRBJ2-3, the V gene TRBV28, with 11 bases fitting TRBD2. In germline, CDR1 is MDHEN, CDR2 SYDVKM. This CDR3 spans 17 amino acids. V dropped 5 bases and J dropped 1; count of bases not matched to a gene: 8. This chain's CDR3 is CASSSPPLAGGTDTQYF. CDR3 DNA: TGTGCCAGCAGTAGCCCCCCACTAGCGGGGGGCACAGATACGCAGTATTTT.

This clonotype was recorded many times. The CDR3 protein is CASSPERGGTDTQYF. The CDR3 DNA is TGTGCCAGCAGCCCCGAGCGGGGGGGCACAGATACGCAGTATTTT. The rearrangement links TRBV4-2 to TRBJ2-3, with TRBD2 matching over 9 bases. This CDR3 spans 15 amino acids. CDR1 is LGHNA and CDR2 is YNFKEQ in the germline V gene. The V gene end was trimmed by 4 bases and the J gene end by 1 base; junction bases not matched to a gene: 3.

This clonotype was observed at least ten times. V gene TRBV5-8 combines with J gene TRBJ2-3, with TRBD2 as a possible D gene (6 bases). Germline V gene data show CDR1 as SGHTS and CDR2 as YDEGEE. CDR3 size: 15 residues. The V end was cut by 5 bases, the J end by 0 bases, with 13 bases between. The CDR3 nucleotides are TGTGCCAGCAGTCGACTAGAGGCTAGCACAGATACGCAGTATTTT. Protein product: CASSRLEASTDTQYF.

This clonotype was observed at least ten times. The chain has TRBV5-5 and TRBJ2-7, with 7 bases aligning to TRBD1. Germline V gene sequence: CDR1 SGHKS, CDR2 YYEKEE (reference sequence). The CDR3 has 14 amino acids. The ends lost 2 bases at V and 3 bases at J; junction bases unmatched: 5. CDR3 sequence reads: CASSLGWTGYEQYF. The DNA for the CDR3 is TGTGCCAGCAGCTTAGGATGGACAGGCTACGAGCAGTACTTC. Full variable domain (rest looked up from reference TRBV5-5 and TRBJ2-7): DAGVTQSPTHLIKTRGQQVTLRCSPISGHKSVSWYQQVLGQGPQFIFQYYEKEERGRGNFPDRFSARQFPNYSSELNVNALLLGDSALYLCASSLGWTGYEQYFGPGTRLTVT.

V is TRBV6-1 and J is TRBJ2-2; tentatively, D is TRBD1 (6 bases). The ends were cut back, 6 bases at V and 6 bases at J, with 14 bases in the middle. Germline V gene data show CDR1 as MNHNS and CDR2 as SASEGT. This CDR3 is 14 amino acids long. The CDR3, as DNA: TGTGCCAGCAGGGGGGACATTATGCCCGGGGAGCTGTTTTTT. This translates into CASRGDIMPGELFF.

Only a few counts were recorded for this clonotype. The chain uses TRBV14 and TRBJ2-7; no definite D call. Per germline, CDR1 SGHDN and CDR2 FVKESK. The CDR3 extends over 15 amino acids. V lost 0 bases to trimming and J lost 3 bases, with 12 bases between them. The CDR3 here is CASSQDWVQFYEQYF. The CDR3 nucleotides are TGTGCCAGCAGCCAAGATTGGGTGCAATTCTACGAGCAGTACTTC.

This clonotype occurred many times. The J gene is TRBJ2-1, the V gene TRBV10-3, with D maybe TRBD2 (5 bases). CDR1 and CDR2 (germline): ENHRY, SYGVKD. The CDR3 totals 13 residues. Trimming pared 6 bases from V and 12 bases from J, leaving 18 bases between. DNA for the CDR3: TGTGCCATCAGCGCTACCTCGGGGTTGGGGCAGTTCTTC. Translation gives CAISATSGLGQFF.

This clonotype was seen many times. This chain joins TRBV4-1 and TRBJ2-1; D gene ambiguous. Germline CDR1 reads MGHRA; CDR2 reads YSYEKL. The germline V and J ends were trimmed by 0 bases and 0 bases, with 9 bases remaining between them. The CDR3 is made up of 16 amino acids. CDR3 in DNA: TGCGCCAGCAGCCAAGAACGATCAAGCTCCTACAATGAGCAGTTCTTC. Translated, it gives CASSQERSSSYNEQFF.

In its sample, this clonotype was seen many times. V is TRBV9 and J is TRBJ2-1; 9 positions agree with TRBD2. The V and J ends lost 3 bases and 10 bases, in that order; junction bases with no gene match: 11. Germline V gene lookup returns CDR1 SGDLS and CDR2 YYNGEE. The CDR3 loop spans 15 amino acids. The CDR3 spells CASSASSYSGGEQFF. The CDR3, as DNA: TGTGCCAGCAGCGCCAGTAGTTATAGCGGGGGCGAGCAGTTCTTC.

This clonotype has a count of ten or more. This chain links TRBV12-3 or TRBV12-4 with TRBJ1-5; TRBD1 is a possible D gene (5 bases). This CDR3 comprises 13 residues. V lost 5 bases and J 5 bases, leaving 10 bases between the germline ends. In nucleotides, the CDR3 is TGTGCCAGCAGTCCCCAGGGCGATCAGCCCCAGCATTTT. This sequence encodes CASSPQGDQPQHF.